A single sample is the source of the 23 T cell receptor beta chains below, sequenced in a study of CD8+CD57+ T cells in acquired aplastic anemia (dated by TCRdb to the late 2010s). Sequencer: Illumina HiSeq 2000. Profiling of TCR beta VDJ combinations and CDR3 sequences used genomic DNA as the template. The public sequencing data were trimmed at Q25 with fastp and processed into clonotypes with MiXCR by TCRdb, which kept only in-frame beta chains. Every entry covers one CDR3 protein and lists the most common genes and DNA from its rows. Within this sample are more than 100,000 distinct CDR3 sequences, with 48% of them counted one time only. 2% to 3% of the sample rests with the top ten. Sequencing was done on a sample of sorted CD4+, CD8+, or CD8+CD57+ T cells (not recorded which) from PBMCs. These receptors all come from a human donor in good health, serving as a control.

About this clonotype itself: A much larger clonotype is one base distant, so this may be a read error. The CDR3 DNA is TGCGCCAGCGGCCAAGATCTTAGGCGACACATGCGAGAAAAACTGTTTTTT. Its protein is CASGQDLRRHMREKLFF. V is TRBV4-1 and J is TRBJ1-4, with D hard to call. CDR1 and CDR2 (germline): MGHRA, YSYEKL. This CDR3 comprises 17 residues.

This clonotype was detected many times. The chain recombines TRBV7-6 with TRBJ1-1, with no clear D. Germline V gives CDR1 SGHVS, CDR2 FNYEAQ. The ends were cut back, 2 bases at V and 3 bases at J, with 16 bases in the middle. This CDR3 spans 16 amino acids. CDR3 sequence reads: CASSLTTSVGDTEAFF. The CDR3 DNA is TGTGCCAGCAGCTTAACTACTAGTGTCGGGGACACTGAAGCTTTCTTT.

This clonotype was recorded many times. The chain links TRBV18 to TRBJ2-5; the D gene is possibly TRBD1 (5 bases). Trimming stripped 1 base from V and 0 bases from J, with 18 bases between. The CDR3 length is 18 residues. Germline V gene sequence: CDR1 KGHSH, CDR2 LQKENI. CDR3 protein: CASSPRQSLNTNQETQYF. Here the CDR3 DNA reads TGTGCCAGCTCACCACGACAGAGCCTCAACACTAACCAAGAGACCCAGTACTTC.

This clonotype showed up just a few times. The genes are TRBV30 and TRBJ1-1; TRBD1 matches at 7 bases. The CDR3 loop spans 15 amino acids. CDR1 and CDR2 from the germline V gene are GTSNPN and SVGIG (reference sequence). V shed 0 bases, J shed 3 bases, and the junction held 7 bases outside the gene matches. The CDR3 DNA reads as TGTGCCTGGAGTGTAGGGGCAGGGGGGGACACTGAAGCTTTCTTT. It yields the protein CAWSVGAGGDTEAFF.

CDR3 residues: CATSREGGGTETQYF. Written as DNA, the CDR3 is TGTGCCACCAGCAGAGAGGGGGGGGGGACAGAGACCCAGTACTTC. The chain links TRBV15 to TRBJ2-5; the match to TRBD2 covers 7 bases. The V gene end was trimmed by 0 bases and the J gene end by 4 bases; junction bases not matched to a gene: 5. Looked up from germline, CDR1 is LNHNV and CDR2 is YYDKDF (reference sequence). The CDR3 totals 15 residues.

This clonotype was seen many times. The genes are TRBV20-1 and TRBJ1-2; 8 nucleotides line up with TRBD1. V shed 6 bases and J 4 bases; nucleotides not matched to a gene: 4. Per the germline V gene, CDR1 is DFQATT and CDR2 is SNEGSKA (reference sequence). The CDR3 consists of 12 residues. In DNA form, the CDR3 reads TGCAGTGCACGCGACAGGGGCTATGGCTACACCTTC. Translation gives CSARDRGYGYTF.

This clonotype was counted ten times or more. J is TRBJ1-2 and V is TRBV6-2 or TRBV6-3; 7 positions match TRBD1. The CDR3 consists of 16 residues. Germline CDR1 and CDR2: MNHEY and SVGEGT. V lost 4 bases to trimming and J lost 4 bases; unmatched junction nucleotides: 12. The CDR3 region is CASSSPRRQGRYGYTF. The CDR3 bases are TGTGCCAGCAGTTCGCCCCGACGACAGGGCCGCTATGGCTACACCTTC.

Remarks on this clonotype: This may be a read error, as it is one base from a much larger clone. This rearrangement joins TRBV30 to TRBJ1-2; weak D call: TRBD1 (5 bases). Trimming removed 0 bases at V and 6 bases at J, with 8 bases between. Germline CDR1 GTSNPN, CDR2 SVGIG (reference sequence). There are 12 residues in the CDR3. CDR3 residues: CAWSVGTHGYTF. CDR3 sequence (DNA): TGTGCCTGGAGTGTCGGGACCCATGGCTACACCTTC. Complete variable domain (other parts from reference TRBV30 and TRBJ1-2): SQTIHQWPATLVQPVGSPLSLECTVEGTSNPNLYWYRQAAGRGLQLLFYSVGIGQISSEVPQNLSASRPQDRQFILSSKKLLLSDSGFYLCAWSVGTHGYTFGSGTRLTVV.

The chain has TRBV19 and TRBJ1-2; 8 positions agree with TRBD1. From germline, CDR1 is LNHDA and CDR2 SQIVND (reference sequence). Trimming at V came to 4 bases and at J to 6 bases, leaving 16 bases not matched to a gene. The CDR3 is 17 amino acids. The CDR3 nucleotides read TGTGCCAGTAGTAGCTATTTGGTCCCGACAGGGGAGGATGGCTACACCTTC. Translated: CASSSYLVPTGEDGYTF. Filled out from reference TRBV19 and TRBJ1-2, the complete variable domain reads DGGITQSPKYLFRKEGQNVTLSCEQNLNHDAMYWYRQDPGQGLRLIYYSQIVNDFQKGDIAEGYSVSREKKESFPLTVTSAQKNPTAFYLCASSSYLVPTGEDGYTFGSGTRLTVV.

Ten or more counts support this clonotype. The rearrangement links TRBV20-1 to TRBJ1-1, with D uncertain. CDR1 DFQATT and CDR2 SNEGSKA come from the germline V gene (reference sequence). Trimming cost V 0 bases and J 0 bases, with 11 bases left between them. The CDR3 spans 15 residues. In DNA, the CDR3 is TGCAGTGCTAGAGATCGGGGTATCATGAACACTGAAGCTTTCTTT. Translated: CSARDRGIMNTEAFF.

Points on this clonotype: A read error is possible here, since a much larger clone lies one base away. The rearrangement uses TRBV5-4 and TRBJ2-1; 7 bases agree with TRBD2. The CDR3 runs to 16 residues. Germline lookup yields CDR1 SGHNT and CDR2 YYREEE (reference sequence). The CDR3 sequence is CASSLSGGGGNNEQSF. The CDR3 DNA is TGTGCCAGCAGCTTGAGTGGCGGGGGTGGTAACAATGAGCAGTCCTTC.

This clonotype was seen many times. CDR3: CASSQVGSGTPEQTEAFF. For the CDR3, the DNA is TGCGCCAGCAGCCAAGTGGGCTCCGGGACCCCAGAGCAGACTGAAGCTTTCTTT. The gene calls are TRBV4-1 and TRBJ1-1, with a possible D match to TRBD1 (5 bases). V dropped 1 base and J dropped 5 bases, with 23 bases sitting between them. The CDR3 extends over 18 amino acids. Germline V gene lookup returns CDR1 MGHRA and CDR2 YSYEKL.

As for this clonotype: A read error is possible here, since a much larger clone lies one base away. The gene calls are TRBV27 and TRBJ2-1; D possibly uses TRBD1 or TRBD2 (5 bases each). CDR3 length: 14 amino acids. Germline CDR1 and CDR2: MNHEY and SMNVEV (reference sequence). This CDR3 reads CASSLSGTRPERFF. In DNA, the CDR3 is TGTGCCAGCAGTTTATCCGGGACGAGGCCCGAGCGGTTCTTC.

This chain links TRBV7-2 with TRBJ2-5; D possibly matches TRBD1 or TRBD2 (5 bases each). The CDR3 spans 14 residues. V lost 3 bases and J 0 bases, leaving 8 bases between the germline ends. Germline CDR1 and CDR2: SGHTA and FQGNSA. In DNA, the CDR3 is TGTGCCAGCAGCTTGGGGACGCACCAAGAGACCCAGTACTTC. Its protein product is CASSLGTHQETQYF.

This clonotype was detected ten times or more. The chain combines TRBV5-5 with TRBJ1-2; a possible D gene is TRBD1 (5 bases). The V and J ends lost 2 bases and 3 bases respectively, with 14 bases between them. Germline loops: CDR1 SGHKS, CDR2 YYEKEE (reference sequence). This CDR3 comprises 15 residues. The CDR3 sequence: CASSLKGKGDYGYTF. The CDR3, as DNA: TGTGCCAGCAGCTTAAAGGGGAAAGGGGACTATGGCTACACCTTC. The whole variable domain, remainder taken from reference TRBV5-5 and TRBJ1-2, is DAGVTQSPTHLIKTRGQQVTLRCSPISGHKSVSWYQQVLGQGPQFIFQYYEKEERGRGNFPDRFSARQFPNYSSELNVNALLLGDSALYLCASSLKGKGDYGYTFGSGTRLTVV.

The chain links TRBV29-1 to TRBJ1-2, with 7 bases identical to TRBD1. Germline CDR1 SQVTM, CDR2 ANQGSEA. The length of the CDR3 is 14 residues. The J segment lost 3 bases and the V segment lost 7 bases, leaving 11 bases of the junction unmatched. The CDR3 protein is CSALKGAGHYGYTF. The CDR3 DNA follows: TGCAGCGCATTAAAGGGGGCAGGACACTATGGCTACACCTTC.

As regards this clonotype: The junction shows a germline mismatch at one end, possibly a read error. The J gene is TRBJ1-3, the V gene TRBV6-5; D gene ambiguous. The CDR3 contains 16 residues. Germline CDR1 and CDR2: MNHEY and SVGAGI. The CDR3 sequence is CACSYSREVSGNTIYF. The DNA for the CDR3 is TGTGCCTGCAGTTACTCGCGGGAGGTCAGTGGTAACACCATATATTTT.

In its sample, this clonotype was seen a few times. This chain uses TRBV27 with TRBJ2-2; a possible D gene is TRBD1 (6 bases). The germline V and J ends were trimmed by 7 bases and 3 bases, with 18 bases remaining between them. CDR1 is MNHEY, CDR2 SMNVEV, per germline (reference sequence). The CDR3 length is 16 residues. The CDR3 reads CASNPWGPGDTGELFF. In DNA, the CDR3 is TGTGCCAGCAATCCCTGGGGGCCAGGGGACACCGGGGAGCTGTTTTTT.

This clonotype was counted many times. The CDR3 loop is CASSQRGPSGLGYTF. The CDR3 DNA sequence: TGCGCCAGCAGCCAGAGGGGTCCTTCGGGGCTTGGCTACACCTTC. The rearrangement links TRBV4-3 to TRBJ1-2; tentative D call: TRBD1 (5 bases). Per germline, CDR1 LGHNA and CDR2 YSLEER. With 3 bases removed from V and 7 bases from J, the gap between germline ends came to 18 bases. This CDR3 spans 15 amino acids.

The chain carries TRBV4-3 and TRBJ1-2; TRBD1 agrees at 9 bases. V lost 3 bases, J lost 0 bases, and 8 bases stayed unmatched. The CDR3 covers 17 residues. From germline, CDR1 is LGHNA and CDR2 YSLEER. In DNA form, the CDR3 reads TGCGCCAGCAGCCAGGTTAACAGGGGGCTGACTAACTATGGCTACACCTTC. Its translation: CASSQVNRGLTNYGYTF.

This clonotype came up a few times. The V gene is TRBV18, the J gene TRBJ1-1; unclear D gene. The CDR3 loop spans 15 amino acids. With 2 bases removed from V and 1 base from J, the gap between germline ends came to 11 bases. Germline V gene data show CDR1 as KGHSH and CDR2 as LQKENI. The CDR3 nucleotides are TGTGCCAGCTCACCAAACGGGAGTCCGAACACTGAAGCTTTCTTT. Protein product: CASSPNGSPNTEAFF. Based on the CDR3 plus reference TRBV18 and TRBJ1-1, the full variable domain is NAGVMQNPRHLVRRRGQEARLRCSPMKGHSHVYWYRQLPEEGLKFMVYLQKENIIDESGMPKERFSAEFPKEGPSILRIQQVVRGDSAAYFCASSPNGSPNTEAFFGQGTRLTVV.

This clonotype was counted a single time. This chain uses TRBV2 with TRBJ1-2; 9 positions match TRBD1. The CDR3 contains 15 residues. Germline V lookup: CDR1 SNHLY, CDR2 FYNNEI. Trimming at V came to 6 bases and at J to 1 base, leaving 6 bases not matched to a gene. The CDR3 loop is CASRAGTGYNYGYTF. CDR3 DNA sequence: TGTGCCAGCAGAGCCGGGACAGGGTATAACTATGGCTACACCTTC.

Comment on this clonotype: One end of the junction varies from germline; a read error may be responsible. In nucleotides, the CDR3 is TGCAGCGTTATGGGGGCTGGCGGGGAACGCACGGATACGCAGTATTTT. Its protein product is CSVMGAGGERTDTQYF. The rearrangement uses TRBV29-1 and TRBJ2-3, with D tentatively TRBD1 or TRBD2 (6 bases each). Germline CDR1 reads SQVTM; CDR2 reads ANQGSEA. The length of the CDR3 is 16 residues.